These 5 T cell receptor beta chains came from one sample sequenced in a study of blood T cell repertoires in COVID-19. Repertoires were generated with immunoSEQ multiplex PCR, while TCRdb's copy carries only in-frame clones and drops some. In the table there are about 200,000 clones, more than 70% of which are singletons. What was sequenced was PBMCs or T cells enriched from blood (not recorded which). These receptors originate from a man aged 35 to 55 with acute COVID-19.

The V call is TRBV2, the J call TRBJ1-2, with a tentative D call TRBD1 (6 bases). The V and J ends lost 6 bases and 2 bases respectively, with 13 bases between them. This CDR3 has 14 amino acids. The germline gives CDR1 SNHLY, CDR2 FYNNEI. CDR3 in amino acids: CASSPDRTNYGYTF. The CDR3 bases are TGTGCCAGCAGCCCAGACAGGACGAACTATGGCTACACCTTC.

The chain combines TRBV6-8 with TRBJ2-7, with a tentative D call TRBD2 (5 bases). Germline V gene data show CDR1 as MNHGY and CDR2 as SAAAGT. Trimming removed 5 bases from V and 3 bases from J, with 14 bases in between. This CDR3 has 14 residues. CDR3 in DNA: TGTGCCAGCAGTAGAAAGGACTCCTACTACGAGCAGTACTTC. This sequence encodes CASSRKDSYYEQYF.

The chain uses TRBV12-3 or TRBV12-4 and TRBJ1-6, with D unclear. The CDR3 consists of 13 residues. Deletions cut 4 bases from V and 10 bases from J, with 11 bases between. CDR3 loop: CASSYGVESPLHF. Written as DNA, the CDR3 is TGTGCCAGCAGTTACGGGGTAGAATCACCCCTCCACTTT.

The rearrangement uses TRBV5-5 and TRBJ2-5; a weak D match, TRBD1 (5 bases). The germline V gene has CDR1 SGHKS and CDR2 YYEKEE (reference sequence). The CDR3 is 12 amino acids. Trimming cost V 7 bases and J 2 bases, with 9 bases left between them. The CDR3 protein is CASLDTQETQYF. CDR3 bases: TGTGCCAGCCTGGACACACAAGAGACCCAGTACTTC.

This clone was found a few times. Other DNA sequences in this sample translate to the same CDR3. This rearrangement joins TRBV7-2 to TRBJ1-2; 8 bases align to TRBD1. J gave up 5 bases and V 3 bases, and 8 bases lay outside the gene matches. In germline, CDR1 is SGHTA, CDR2 FQGNSA. The CDR3 runs 15 residues. The CDR3 reads CASSLGQGARYGYTF. DNA for the CDR3: TGTGCCAGCAGCTTGGGTCAGGGGGCCCGGTATGGCTACACCTTC.